These T cell receptor beta chains were read from a single sample in a study of blood T cell repertoires in COVID-19. This table comes from immunoSEQ multiplex PCR, and its TCRdb copy is limited to in-frame clones, with some not included. The sample has under 200,000 clones, roughly 81% seen once. Material: peripheral blood. These receptors all stem from a man aged 35 to 55 with acute or convalescent COVID-19. The conserved cysteine and the conserved F or W are not part of the CDR3 here. The order of the fields is CDR3 length, V gene, CDR3 protein.

15 TRBV6-6 ASSRDQQENREYGYT
10 TRBV6-1 ASSDGRGPQH
12 TRBV28 ASHSYGQGDEQF
12 TRBV3-1/TRBV3-2 ASNQRDTISEAF
14 TRBV27 ASSGGDRSYNSPLH
11 TRBV11-3 ASSLAPGAEAF
11 TRBV12-3/TRBV12-4 ASSLQGFSEAF
11 TRBV18 ASSPGLDTEAF
10 TRBV5-1 ASSNSGDTQY
12 TRBV6-5 ASSYSGGVSGYT
15 TRBV4-2 ASSQWGGAQGQNIQY
13 TRBV14 ASSPTGGLTGELF
15 TRBV19 ASSANSGGATYNEQF
15 TRBV19 ASSITRAAGVTGELF
10 TRBV28 ASSPPAYEQY
14 TRBV5-1 ASSLEAGTRSYEQY
11 TRBV7-3 ASRSQQNSPLH
12 TRBV10-1 ASSARKRNYGYT
10 TRBV27 ASGGLATEAF
14 TRBV28 ASSSIMLREGYEQY
14 TRBV19 ASSVRGTGGNQPQH
13 TRBV13 ASSSRKSLNYGYT
14 TRBV9 ASSVSGLAGQETQY
11 TRBV12-3/TRBV12-4 ASSLADYSPLH
14 TRBV11-1 ASSSGFDRGLETQY
13 TRBV7-5 ARSLVPGGGYGYT
12 TRBV19 ASSSRAGGRRAF
14 TRBV13 ASSAAGLAQVGELF
12 TRBV7-8 ASSYTSHTGELF
15 TRBV19 ASSGRAGTTNTGELF
19 TRBV4-1 ASSQVRLSGQGIRLATEAF
16 TRBV5-8 ASSPRYQQLYSNQPQH
11 TRBV28 ASSTDSDYGYT
11 TRBV27 ASSSGQYGELF
8 TRBV29-1 SVVSDEQF
12 TRBV7-2 ASSFGGGEETQY
12 TRBV7-8 ASSLIRQAEKLF
11 TRBV6-5 ASSQPGSYGYT
12 TRBV6-5 ASRTTGGRDTQY
12 TRBV7-9 ASSPRGTVSPLH
12 TRBV27 ASSPLGQGYGYT
11 TRBV6-5 ASSLGGRETQY
12 TRBV10-3 ATQTSYNSYEQY
11 TRBV7-6 ASSLTTGVEQY
12 TRBV27 ASSSQEGNTEAF
10 TRBV10-3 AISEDTYEQY